Sequencing of this TCR beta chain was carried out in a study of T cells expressing NK-cell markers. Whole-study findings and limits: A few donors likewise had their CD3+CD56-NKG2C+ fraction led by these clonotypes.

About this clonotype itself: Antigen: not known.

Germline CDR1 reads SQVTM; CDR2 reads ANQGSEA. The CDR3 spans 14 residues. TCRdb reprocessed the 5' RACE reads and keeps a single row for each CDR3 protein, giving no DNA. This sample carries 400,000 to 450,000 distinct CDR3 sequences, with under 7.5% going to the ten biggest clones. This chain uses TRBV29-1 with TRBJ2-7. The sample consisted of blood T cells: a sorted CD56 or NKG2C T cell subset, CD4+ or CD8+ T cells, or bulk PBMC T cells (not recorded which). This receptor was taken from a woman between 18 and 70 years old in good health. The CDR3 here is CSVILAGGLYEQYF.